The rows below give T cell receptor beta chains drawn from one sample of a study of a mutant IDH1 vaccine in newly diagnosed glioma. Libraries were prepared by immunoSEQ multiplex PCR; TCRdb keeps only in-frame clonotypes and omits some of them. The sample shows about 92,000 clones, 83% of them seen only once. The sample in question was PBMCs, obtained from a glioma patient treated with radiotherapy, temozolomide or both. The receptors here all came from a woman between 45 and 60 years old with glioma. Both conserved end residues are part of each CDR3. D genes are given only for firm matches. Clone size, where shown, is once, few, many, or a class for clones that have expanded.

TRBV19	TRBJ1-5	-	TRBD1	TGTGCCAGTAGTTCCCGACCCCCCGACAGGGAGTTTAACAATCAGCCCCAGCATTTT	CASSSRPPDREFNNQPQHF
TRBV9	TRBJ2-3	-	-	TGTGCCAGCAGCGCCGGGAGCCTCGGGGGCGCAGATACGCAGTATTTT	CASSAGSLGGADTQYF
TRBV9	TRBJ2-6	-	-	TGTGCCAGCAGCGTTGGGACCTCTGGGGCCAACGTCCTGACTTTC	CASSVGTSGANVLTF
TRBV7-2	TRBJ2-7	-	-	TGTGCCAGCAGCCCCTTGAACAGGCGACATTCTTACGAGCAGTACTTC	CASSPLNRRHSYEQYF
TRBV5-1	TRBJ1-2	-	-	TGCGCCAGCAGCTCCTCCCCTTTGACGGGTGGCTACACCTTC	CASSSSPLTGGYTF
TRBV10-3	TRBJ1-2	-	-	TGTGCCACCCGCGGTGGGCACGGCTACACCTTC	CATRGGHGYTF
TRBV19	TRBJ2-7	few	TRBD1	TGTGCCAGTAGCCAACAGGGGTGGTCCTACGAGCAGTACTTC	CASSQQGWSYEQYF
TRBV6-5	TRBJ2-7	few	-	TGTGCCAGCAGCAGGGGTACGGGTGAGCAGTACTTC	CASSRGTGEQYF
TRBV4-1	TRBJ2-1	-	TRBD2	TGCGCCAGCAGCCATCCCGCTAGCGGGGGTAACAATGAGCAGTTCTTC	CASSHPASGGNNEQFF
TRBV25-1	TRBJ1-3	-	-	TGTGCCAGCAGCCTCTCGGGGAGGTCTGTGAACACCATATATTTT	CASSLSGRSVNTIYF
TRBV19	TRBJ2-1	-	-	TGTGCCAGTAGTTTTCACCCAACAGAGACCTCCTACAATGAGCAGTTCTTC	CASSFHPTETSYNEQFF
TRBV19	TRBJ1-4	-	-	TGTGCCAGTAGTCTTGCCAGGGACACCAATGAAAAACTGTTTTTT	CASSLARDTNEKLFF
TRBV9	TRBJ2-5	-	TRBD2	TGTGCCAGCAGCGTGGGGACTAGGGACAAAGAGACCCAGTACTTC	CASSVGTRDKETQYF
TRBV15	TRBJ2-3	-	-	TGTGCCACCAGCAGGGACTACGGGGACACAGATACGCAGTATTTT	CATSRDYGDTDTQYF
TRBV27	TRBJ2-7	-	TRBD2	TGTGCCAGCAGAGGTGTGGCGGGGGGGGCCTACGAGCAGTACTTC	CASRGVAGGAYEQYF
TRBV4-1	TRBJ1-1	once	-	TGCGCCAGCAGCTTCACAGTCCGGAACACTGAAGCTTTCTTT	CASSFTVRNTEAFF
TRBV18	TRBJ1-1	-	-	TGTGCCAGCTCACCAGGTACAGGTAGTGAAGCTTTCTTT	CASSPGTGSEAFF
TRBV2	TRBJ1-5	-	-	TGTGCCAGCAGTGGGGGGGGGCTTGGTAATCAGCCCCAGCATTTT	CASSGGGLGNQPQHF